The source of this T cell receptor beta chain is a study of identical twins. Everyone who gave samples was a healthy Caucasian. Via MiXCR, TCRdb re-called the 5' RACE reads, giving one row per CDR3 protein. The sample holds some 1,700,000 distinct CDR3 sequences, less than 40% seen once. Concerning this clonotype itself: This may be a read error: a much more frequent sequence differs by one nucleotide.

Material for sequencing was cord blood. The sequence was collected from a newborn girl in good health.

As DNA, the CDR3 is TGCAATGCAAACGACAGGGGGCAAGAGACCCAGTACTTC. Protein sequence: CNANDRGQETQYF. The chain joins TRBV20-1 to TRBJ2-5, with 9 bases identical to TRBD1. Germline loops: CDR1 DFQATT, CDR2 SNEGSKA (reference sequence). This CDR3 region has 13 residues.